This TCR beta chain was profiled in a study of T cell responses to AZD1222 COVID-19 vaccine. Whole-study findings and limits: Researchers took repertoire samples only after the peak T cell response had come. Only a handful of individuals given AZD1222 were seropositive at baseline. Donors, mostly white British, included more females; clonal diversity was possibly underestimated. Regions 160-218 and 743-854 held dominance among vaccine-associated CD4 TCRs, which spanned spike.

In this sample, this clone turned up a few times. Its target is unknown. This table comes from immunoSEQ multiplex PCR, and its TCRdb copy is limited to in-frame clones, with some not included. The sample lists 90,000 to 150,000 clones; just under 90% were seen once. This receptor was identified in an adult in good health. Here the sequenced sample was peripheral blood, taken on day 0 of AZD1222 vaccination.

In DNA, the CDR3 is TGTGCCAGTAGATCGGACAGAACCTTAGGCTACACCTTC. Translated, it gives CASRSDRTLGYTF. The V and J genes are TRBV19 and TRBJ1-2; TRBD1 is a possible D gene (6 bases). This CDR3 is 13 amino acids long. V was cut by 6 bases and J by 8 bases, with 16 bases left in between. Germline CDR1 is LNHDA and CDR2 is SQIVND (reference sequence).